This entry lists 24 T cell receptor beta chains sequenced from one sample in a study of cytomegalovirus exposure and HLA in healthy donors. A multiplex PCR was run with 60 Vbeta primers and 13 Jbeta primers. Produced via immunoSEQ multiplex PCR; TCRdb's table is partial and in-frame only. The table shows around 140,000 clones, with 64% occurring only once. Sequenced input: PBMCs. Every receptor here comes from a woman aged 40 to 49 in good health and CMV-seronegative.

The chain has TRBV6-1 and TRBJ1-1; a weak D match, TRBD1 (6 bases). Germline CDR1 reads MNHNS; CDR2 reads SASEGT. This CDR3 is built from 16 residues. The V end was cut by 4 bases, the J end by 1 base, with 16 bases between. The DNA of the CDR3 is TGTGCCAGCAGTGCCACCAGGGGACCGCCGAACACTGAAGCTTTCTTT. Protein product: CASSATRGPPNTEAFF.

This clone was seen once. V usage is TRBV11-1 and J usage is TRBJ2-7, with D possibly TRBD1 on 6 matching bases. V lost 5 bases and J 2 bases, leaving 13 bases between the germline ends. The CDR3 is made up of 14 amino acids. Germline CDR1 SGHAT, CDR2 FQDESV (reference sequence). The DNA of the CDR3 is TGTGCCAGCAGCCCCGGGGCAGGGGCCTACGAGCAGTACTTC. The encoded protein is CASSPGAGAYEQYF.

This clone was observed a handful of times. V and J are TRBV5-1 and TRBJ2-5, with 12 bases aligning to TRBD2. The V segment lost 4 bases and the J segment 2 bases; nucleotides outside the gene matches: 9. This CDR3 has 17 residues. Germline V gene lookup returns CDR1 SGHRS and CDR2 YFSETQ. The CDR3 DNA follows: TGCGCCAGCAGCCAAGTGACTAGCGGGGGTGGGCAAGAGACCCAGTACTTC. Translation: CASSQVTSGGGQETQYF.

V usage is TRBV6-5 and J usage is TRBJ1-2; D is unresolved. This CDR3 contains 13 residues. Per the germline V gene, CDR1 is MNHEY and CDR2 is SVGAGI. With 2 bases removed from V and 3 bases from J, the gap between germline ends came to 7 bases. The CDR3 coding sequence is TGTGCCAGCAGTTACGGGCCCGACTATGGCTACACCTTC. Its protein product is CASSYGPDYGYTF.

The V gene is TRBV4-1, the J gene TRBJ1-2; D is unresolved. Germline lookup yields CDR1 MGHRA and CDR2 YSYEKL. V was pared by 0 bases and J by 8 bases, with 7 bases between. The CDR3 runs 12 residues. In DNA, the CDR3 is TGCGCCAGCAGCCAAGAAACCGGGGGCTACACCTTC. Amino acids: CASSQETGGYTF.

This rearrangement joins TRBV30 to TRBJ1-1; D perhaps matches TRBD1 (6 bases). The V end lost 7 bases, the J end lost 0 bases, and 12 bases lay between the germline ends. This CDR3 has 13 amino acids. CDR1 is GTSNPN and CDR2 is SVGIG in the germline V gene (reference sequence). CDR3 in amino acids: CAFRTVMNTEAFF. Here the CDR3 DNA reads TGTGCCTTCCGGACAGTCATGAACACTGAAGCTTTCTTT.

The J gene is TRBJ2-7, the V gene TRBV27, with a weak D call TRBD1 (6 bases). The V gene's germline CDR1 is MNHEY and CDR2 SMNVEV (reference sequence). This CDR3 is 13 amino acids long. V lost 3 bases to trimming and J lost 3 bases, with 9 bases between them. The CDR3 reads CASSFIRGYEQYF. The CDR3 bases are TGTGCCAGCAGTTTCATCAGGGGCTACGAGCAGTACTTC.

This chain joins TRBV4-2 and TRBJ2-7, with TRBD1 identical over 7 bases. Germline V gives CDR1 LGHNA, CDR2 YNFKEQ. J gave up 2 bases and V 0 bases, and 7 bases lay outside the gene matches. There are 16 residues in the CDR3. Here the CDR3 reads CASSQEGGSYPYEQYF. In DNA form, the CDR3 reads TGTGCCAGCAGCCAAGAAGGGGGCAGCTATCCCTACGAGCAGTACTTC.

Concerning this clone itself: The sample has other DNA sequences that encode this CDR3 too. This chain links TRBV5-1 with TRBJ1-2, with 8 bases fitting TRBD1. V dropped 4 bases and J dropped 3; count of bases not matched to a gene: 5. The CDR3 runs 14 residues. The germline V gene encodes CDR1 SGHRS and CDR2 YFSETQ. In nucleotides, the CDR3 is TGCGCCAGCAGCCCGGGGACAGGATACTATGGCTACACCTTC. Its protein is CASSPGTGYYGYTF.

This clone was observed a handful of times. The rearrangement links TRBV13 to TRBJ1-2; D uncertain. This CDR3 spans 13 amino acids. Between the trimmed V and J ends, which lost 2 bases and 11 bases, there was a span of 15 bases. Germline CDR1 reads PRHDT; CDR2 reads FYEKMQ (reference sequence). CDR3 sequence (DNA): TGTGCCAGCAGCTTATATGCGGGATTCGGGTACACCTTC. Translated, it gives CASSLYAGFGYTF.

The rearrangement uses TRBV7-9 and TRBJ1-2, with D possibly being TRBD1 (5 bases). Germline CDR1 reads SEHNR; CDR2 reads FQNEAQ (reference sequence). The CDR3 is 15 residues long. Trimming removed 1 base at V and 5 bases at J, with 14 bases between. The CDR3 protein is CASSLGTGRLYGYTF. The CDR3 bases are TGTGCCAGCAGCTTAGGTACAGGCCGACTTTATGGCTACACCTTC.

This chain uses TRBV28 with TRBJ1-4; the D is unclear. V was clipped by 5 bases and J by 5 bases, with 15 bases between them. CDR1 is MDHEN, CDR2 SYDVKM, per germline. The CDR3 has 15 amino acids. The CDR3 DNA reads TGTGCCAGCAGTACGCTCCAGCCCGGGAATGAAAAACTGTTTTTT. The encoded protein is CASSTLQPGNEKLFF.

This clone was picked up a small number of times. The V and J genes are TRBV6-6 and TRBJ2-7; possible D gene TRBD2, 5 bases. V lost 9 bases, J lost 3 bases, and 15 bases lay in between. Per germline, CDR1 MNHNY and CDR2 SVGAGI (reference sequence). This CDR3 has 13 amino acids. The CDR3 reads CASSTPRDYEQYF. Here the CDR3 DNA reads TGTGCCAGTTCGACACCCCGGGACTACGAGCAGTACTTC.

This rearrangement joins TRBV30 to TRBJ1-3; no reliable D call. Germline V gives CDR1 GTSNPN, CDR2 SVGIG (reference sequence). Trimming took off 0 bases at V and 4 bases at J, with 13 bases between the two ends. The CDR3 sequence is 15 residues long. CDR3 DNA sequence: TGTGCCTGGAGTGTAGGAGGGTCGAAAGGAAACACCATATATTTT. Protein: CAWSVGGSKGNTIYF.

J is TRBJ2-7 and V is TRBV7-2; D is perhaps TRBD1 (5 bases). This CDR3 is built from 15 residues. Germline V gene sequence: CDR1 SGHTA, CDR2 FQGNSA. The ends were cut back, 4 bases at V and 5 bases at J, with 18 bases in the middle. The CDR3 DNA reads as TGTGCCAGCAGCTATCAAGCAACAGGCACCCACGAGCAGTACTTC. Translation gives CASSYQATGTHEQYF.

J is TRBJ2-2 and V is TRBV5-1; TRBD1 might be the D (5 bases). V dropped 2 bases and J dropped 0 bases, with 11 bases sitting between them. CDR3 length equals 16 residues. Germline V gene data show CDR1 as SGHRS and CDR2 as YFSETQ. DNA for the CDR3: TGCGCCAGCAGCTTTGGACATACCTCGAACACCGGGGAGCTGTTTTTT. This translates into CASSFGHTSNTGELFF.

V usage is TRBV27 and J usage is TRBJ2-2, with a weak D call TRBD2 (5 bases). CDR1 is MNHEY and CDR2 is SMNVEV in the germline V gene (reference sequence). V lost 5 bases and J 9 bases, leaving 13 bases between the germline ends. The CDR3 consists of 13 residues. The DNA for the CDR3 is TGTGCCAGCAGTAGGAGGAGCGCGAGGGAGCTGTTTTTT. Its translation is CASSRRSARELFF.

The chain uses TRBV5-6 and TRBJ2-5, with D possibly matching TRBD1 (5 bases). Gene TRBJ2-7 matches the end of the DNA better, so the J call may be wrong. Germline CDR1 is SGHDT and CDR2 is YYEEEE. The CDR3 extends over 16 amino acids. CDR3 sequence reads: CASSFGRGSVTYEQYF. The CDR3 coding sequence is TGTGCCAGCAGCTTTGGTAGGGGTTCGGTAACCTACGAGCAGTACTTC.

V and J are TRBV9 and TRBJ1-3; D may be TRBD1 (5 bases). Germline loops: CDR1 SGDLS, CDR2 YYNGEE. Trimming shortened V by 4 bases and J by 3 bases, and 23 bases separated the two germline ends. The CDR3 is 18 amino acids. CDR3 nucleotide sequence: TGTGCCAGCAGCCCCTCCTTGGACACTCTCGGTGGTGGAAACACCATATATTTT. Translating gives CASSPSLDTLGGGNTIYF. Together with reference TRBV9 and TRBJ1-3, the CDR3 gives the full variable domain: DSGVTQTPKHLITATGQRVTLRCSPRSGDLSVYWYQQSLDQGLQFLIQYYNGEERAKGNILERFSAQQFPDLHSELNLSSLELGDSALYFCASSPSLDTLGGGNTIYFGEGSWLTVV.

This clone was observed a handful of times. The chain joins TRBV28 to TRBJ1-4, with D possibly being TRBD1 (6 bases). The V gene lost 5 bases and the J gene lost 8 bases, with 15 bases spanning the gap. In germline, CDR1 is MDHEN, CDR2 SYDVKM. The CDR3 extends over 14 amino acids. The DNA for the CDR3 is TGTGCCAGCAGTGAACAGGGATGGAGCGAAAAACTGTTTTTT. Translated, it gives CASSEQGWSEKLFF. The entire variable domain, with the rest obtained from reference TRBV28 and TRBJ1-4, is as follows: DVKVTQSSRYLVKRTGEKVFLECVQDMDHENMFWYRQDPGLGLRLIYFSYDVKMKEKGDIPEGYSVSREKKERFSLILESASTNQTSMYLCASSEQGWSEKLFFGSGTQLSVL.

The V gene is TRBV5-1, the J gene TRBJ2-2; the match to TRBD2 covers 13 bases. Germline assignment: CDR1 SGHRS and CDR2 YFSETQ. Trimming took 4 bases from V and 4 from J; bases not matched to a gene: 19. This CDR3 contains 21 residues. The chain's CDR3 is CASSLNPSGLAGDLPTGELFF. Written as DNA, the CDR3 is TGCGCCAGCAGCCTTAACCCTAGCGGACTAGCGGGGGACCTACCCACCGGGGAGCTGTTTTTT.

This clone was counted ten times or more. V and J are TRBV6-5 and TRBJ1-1; D remains unclear. Germline CDR1 is MNHEY and CDR2 is SVGAGI. CDR3 size: 13 residues. V lost 6 bases and J lost 1, with 9 bases in between. CDR3 region: CASSLSRNTEAFF. DNA for the CDR3: TGTGCCAGCAGCCTAAGTAGGAACACTGAAGCTTTCTTT.

The rearrangement joins TRBV25-1 to TRBJ2-3, with TRBD1 identical over 9 bases. The CDR3 extends over 15 amino acids. CDR1 is MGHDK, CDR2 SYGVNS, per germline. With V trimmed by 7 bases and J by 5 bases, 10 bases remained unmatched. The CDR3 DNA follows: TGTGCCAGCAAGGAAACGGGACAGGGAGGAGATACGCAGTATTTT. The encoded protein is CASKETGQGGDTQYF.

The gene calls are TRBV11-2 and TRBJ2-4, with D possibly matching TRBD2 (6 bases). This CDR3 is 15 amino acids long. Germline V gives CDR1 SGHAT, CDR2 FQNNGV. V lost 3 bases, J lost 4 bases, and 13 bases lay in between. CDR3 region: CASSLGTGGKNIQYF. CDR3 nucleotides: TGTGCCAGCAGCTTGGGGACTGGAGGGAAAAACATTCAGTACTTC.